The entry below describes one T cell receptor (beta chain). The antigen is unknown. The data belong to a study of CD8+ T cells in alopecia areata. Study findings and constraints: Lesional scalp displayed greater clonality than normal scalp, most notably in alopecia totalis/universalis. Although TCR sharing was seen in mice, sharing across patients was less clear, possibly for HLA-related reasons.

Trimming shortened V by 3 bases and J by 8 bases, and 15 bases separated the two germline ends. CDR3 length: 14 amino acids. Looked up from germline, CDR1 is SGHRS and CDR2 is YFSETQ. Isolated RNA was reverse transcribed into cDNA used as the sequencing template. TCRdb's table, derived via immunoSEQ multiplex PCR, lists solely in-frame clones and lacks some. Among some 130,000 clones listed, roughly 53% were seen once. The V gene is TRBV5-1, the J gene TRBJ2-4; D might be TRBD2 (5 bases). Sequencing used CD4+ T cells sorted from blood, obtained at week 0. The clonotype comes from a human donor with alopecia areata. CDR3 nucleotides: TGCGCCAGCAGCTCAGTCGAGATCGGGGACATTCAGTACTTC. Encoded protein: CASSSVEIGDIQYF.